The 26 T cell receptor beta chains presented below share a single source sample, sequenced in a study of shared clonotypes between healthy human individuals. The method was immunoSEQ multiplex PCR; TCRdb's version includes in-frame clones alone and lacks a portion of them. The table shows around 1.5 million clones, with 95% to 99% occurring only once. Sequenced: naive CD4+ T cells sorted from blood. Specified subset: CD45RA+ positively selected. Source of these receptors: a man under 40 in good health.

The chain employs TRBV28 and TRBJ2-1; 14 bases map to TRBD2. Germline V lookup: CDR1 MDHEN, CDR2 SYDVKM. J was trimmed by 8 bases and V by 2 bases; bases with no gene match: 14. The CDR3 loop spans 19 amino acids. CDR3 nucleotides: TGTGCCAGCAGTTTAAACAAGAACCGGGGACTAGCGGGAGTAGATGAGCAGTTCTTC. Amino acid sequence: CASSLNKNRGLAGVDEQFF.

The J gene is TRBJ2-1, the V gene TRBV6-1; 11 bases are shared with TRBD2. Germline values: CDR1 MNHNS, CDR2 SASEGT. V shed 3 bases, J shed 4 bases, and the junction held 8 bases outside the gene matches. The CDR3 has 17 amino acids. CDR3 residues: CASSDKGLAERYNEQFF. The CDR3 nucleotides read TGTGCCAGCAGTGATAAGGGACTAGCGGAGCGTTACAATGAGCAGTTCTTC.

The chain links TRBV5-5 to TRBJ2-7; a weak D match, TRBD2 (6 bases). There are 14 residues in the CDR3. Trimming cost V 4 bases and J 5 bases, with 16 bases left between them. The V gene's germline CDR1 is SGHKS and CDR2 YYEKEE (reference sequence). The CDR3 sequence is CASSRGQGEDEQYF. In DNA, the CDR3 is TGTGCCAGCAGCCGTGGACAAGGGGAGGACGAGCAGTACTTC.

The chain couples TRBV2 to TRBJ1-3, with D unresolved. The germline V and J ends were trimmed by 6 bases and 0 bases, with 12 bases remaining between them. Germline CDR1 SNHLY, CDR2 FYNNEI. CDR3 length equals 15 residues. The CDR3 nucleotides read TGTGCCAGCAGCCGGCGGACCAACTCTGGAAACACCATATATTTT. It codes for CASSRRTNSGNTIYF.

This rearrangement joins TRBV7-9 to TRBJ2-7, with 8 nucleotides matching TRBD2. The germline gives CDR1 SEHNR, CDR2 FQNEAQ (reference sequence). V trimming: 5 bases; J trimming: 0 bases; junction bases outside the gene matches: 6. The CDR3 has 15 residues. This chain's CDR3 is CASSPRGGRSYEQYF. The CDR3 DNA reads as TGTGCCAGCAGCCCCCGGGGGGGTCGCTCCTACGAGCAGTACTTC.

The chain couples TRBV5-1 to TRBJ2-3; 11 nucleotides line up with TRBD2. The CDR3 is 17 amino acids. The germline V gene has CDR1 SGHRS and CDR2 YFSETQ. With 2 bases clipped from V and 1 base from J, the junction kept 6 bases outside the gene matches. In nucleotides, the CDR3 is TGCGCCAGCAGCTTTGCTGGGACTAGCGGAGGCACAGATACGCAGTATTTT. Translated, it gives CASSFAGTSGGTDTQYF.

The chain has TRBV27 and TRBJ1-2; possible D gene TRBD1, 6 bases. The V end was cut by 2 bases, the J end by 8 bases, with 12 bases between. Germline V gene sequence: CDR1 MNHEY, CDR2 SMNVEV (reference sequence). The CDR3 consists of 13 residues. CDR3 bases: TGTGCCAGCAGTTTAAAACAGGGTCGAGGCTACACCTTC. This sequence encodes CASSLKQGRGYTF.

The rearrangement joins TRBV6-5 to TRBJ1-1; D is unclear. This CDR3 has 14 amino acids. V lost 0 bases to trimming and J lost 11 bases, with 16 bases between them. Germline assignment: CDR1 MNHEY and CDR2 SVGAGI. The CDR3 protein is CASSYSRVRLGAFF. Written as DNA, the CDR3 is TGTGCCAGCAGTTACTCGAGAGTTCGGCTGGGGGCTTTCTTT.

J is TRBJ2-3 and V is TRBV9; the D is unclear. This CDR3 has 15 amino acids. The V end was cut by 2 bases, the J end by 0 bases, with 10 bases between. The V gene's germline CDR1 is SGDLS and CDR2 YYNGEE. The CDR3 DNA reads as TGTGCCAGCAGCGTTAGGGCCGTAAGCACAGATACGCAGTATTTT. This gives the protein CASSVRAVSTDTQYF.

The chain combines TRBV28 with TRBJ1-5, with a possible D match to TRBD1 (5 bases). V lost 6 bases, J lost 6 bases, and 18 bases lay in between. Germline values: CDR1 MDHEN, CDR2 SYDVKM. The CDR3 contains 15 residues. CDR3: CASSSTGRKAQPQHF. The CDR3 DNA is TGTGCCAGCAGCTCTACGGGGCGGAAGGCTCAGCCCCAGCATTTT.

This clone was seen only once. J is TRBJ2-2 and V is TRBV7-9, with TRBD2 matching over 8 bases. Per germline, CDR1 SEHNR and CDR2 FQNEAQ (reference sequence). The CDR3 totals 15 residues. After removal of 4 bases from V and 2 bases from J, the junction contained 3 bases not matched to a gene. CDR3 sequence (DNA): TGTGCCAGCAGCTCGAGCGGGGGAAACACCGGGGAGCTGTTTTTT. This sequence encodes CASSSSGGNTGELFF.

The CDR3 nucleotides are TGCGCCAGCAGTCATCTCCAGCGGGAGCCACAAGAGACCCAGTACTTC. It codes for CASSHLQREPQETQYF. The genes are TRBV23-1 and TRBJ2-5, with TRBD2 matching over 8 bases. TRBV23-1 is treated as an ORF (open reading frame) with a function not yet certain. The trim removed 3 bases at V and 2 bases at J, leaving 8 bases unmatched. The CDR3 is made up of 16 amino acids.

The chain links TRBV10-3 to TRBJ2-5; 7 bases are a match to TRBD1. Germline V gene sequence: CDR1 ENHRY, CDR2 SYGVKD. The J segment lost 3 bases and the V segment lost 2 bases, leaving 0 bases of the junction unmatched. The CDR3 consists of 13 residues. The chain's CDR3 is CAISEDREETQYF. The CDR3 region has the DNA TGTGCCATCAGTGAGGACAGGGAAGAGACCCAGTACTTC.

This sequence joins TRBV19 and TRBJ2-2, with TRBD1 identical over 8 bases. The germline V gene encodes CDR1 LNHDA and CDR2 SQIVND (reference sequence). CDR3 size: 18 residues. The J segment lost 0 bases and the V segment lost 5 bases, leaving 11 bases of the junction unmatched. CDR3 in amino acids: CASSPRTGPFANTGELFF. CDR3 coding DNA: TGTGCCAGTAGTCCCCGGACAGGGCCGTTCGCGAACACCGGGGAGCTGTTTTTT.

This clone has just one count. The chain carries TRBV6-6 and TRBJ2-5, with TRBD1 identical over 7 bases. Germline CDR1 is MNHNY and CDR2 is SVGAGI (reference sequence). The CDR3 spans 15 residues. The V segment lost 3 bases and the J segment 1 base; nucleotides outside the gene matches: 5. Written as DNA, the CDR3 is TGTGCCAGCAGTTATTGGGCAGGGGGCCAAGAGACCCAGTACTTC. This translates into CASSYWAGGQETQYF.

This clone occurred once. This CDR3 reads CASSTTTGKSYEQYF. In nucleotides, the CDR3 is TGTGCCAGCAGCACTACGACAGGGAAATCCTACGAGCAGTACTTC. The chain links TRBV7-8 to TRBJ2-7; 7 bases fit TRBD1. After removal of 5 bases from V and 1 base from J, the junction contained 8 bases not matched to a gene. Germline CDR1 reads SGHVS; CDR2 reads FQNEAQ. This CDR3 contains 15 residues. Filled out from reference TRBV7-8 and TRBJ2-7, the complete variable domain reads GAGVSQSPRYKVAKRGQDVALRCDPISGHVSLFWYQQALGQGPEFLTYFQNEAQLDKSGLPSDRFFAERPEGSVSTLKIQRTQQEDSAVYLCASSTTTGKSYEQYFGPGTRLTVT.

For this clone: Other DNA variants within this sample encode the same CDR3. The CDR3, as DNA: TGTGCCAGCTCACCGACAGGAGGGAACAATGAGCAGTTCTTC. It yields the protein CASSPTGGNNEQFF. This chain connects TRBV18 to TRBJ2-1; D could derive from TRBD1 or TRBD2 (6 bases each). The CDR3 is 14 residues long. The ends were cut back, 3 bases at V and 5 bases at J, with 11 bases in the middle. Germline V CDR1 and CDR2: KGHSH, LQKENI.

This chain joins TRBV19 and TRBJ2-7, with TRBD2 matching over 8 bases. Germline values: CDR1 LNHDA, CDR2 SQIVND (reference sequence). This CDR3 spans 14 amino acids. Trimming took 5 bases from V and 1 from J; bases not matched to a gene: 4. CDR3 sequence (DNA): TGTGCCAGTAGTCAAAGCGGGGGTTCCTACGAGCAGTACTTC. The encoded protein is CASSQSGGSYEQYF.

The gene calls are TRBV10-2 and TRBJ2-3; 7 bases map to TRBD2. The V gene end was trimmed by 4 bases and the J gene end by 5 bases; junction bases not matched to a gene: 6. This CDR3 is built from 14 residues. Germline CDR1 and CDR2: WSHSY and SAAADI. The CDR3 loop reads CASSVGREIDTQYF. The CDR3 coding sequence is TGCGCCAGCAGTGTAGGGCGGGAGATAGATACGCAGTATTTT.

This chain uses TRBV5-1 with TRBJ2-6; D unresolved. Trimming took 4 bases from V and 4 from J, leaving 12 bases between them. Germline-derived CDR1 and CDR2 are SGHRS and YFSETQ. The CDR3 consists of 15 residues. CDR3 loop: CASSPRVGGANVLTF. The DNA of the CDR3 is TGCGCCAGCAGCCCAAGGGTCGGAGGGGCCAACGTCCTGACTTTC.

The rearrangement links TRBV14 to TRBJ2-3; the D is unclear. Germline CDR1 SGHDN, CDR2 FVKESK. There are 15 residues in the CDR3. Trimming took off 0 bases at V and 2 bases at J, with 9 bases between the two ends. The DNA for the CDR3 is TGTGCCAGCAGCCAAGATGGCCTTCACACAGATACGCAGTATTTT. Translating gives CASSQDGLHTDTQYF.

The chain's CDR3 is CASPPGEAGGRRGSTDTQYF. CDR3 DNA: TGTGCCAGCCCCCCTGGCGAGGCGGGAGGACGACGAGGTAGCACAGATACGCAGTATTTT. This chain links TRBV18 with TRBJ2-3; 8 bases map to TRBD2. V was pared by 8 bases and J by 0 bases, with 22 bases of the junction left unmatched. The CDR3 has 20 amino acids. Germline CDR1 and CDR2: KGHSH and LQKENI.

The chain recombines TRBV28 with TRBJ2-7, with D perhaps TRBD2 (6 bases). Germline V gene data show CDR1 as MDHEN and CDR2 as SYDVKM. This CDR3 has 15 amino acids. V dropped 3 bases and J dropped 6 bases, with 18 bases sitting between them. CDR3 coding DNA: TGTGCCAGCAGTTTTCGTGGTCAGAGACTAGGCGAGCAGTACTTC. Translation gives CASSFRGQRLGEQYF.

The chain joins TRBV9 to TRBJ2-2, with TRBD2 matching 12 bases. Trimming at V came to 3 bases and at J to 9 bases, leaving 6 bases not matched to a gene. This CDR3 spans 15 amino acids. CDR1 and CDR2 (germline): SGDLS, YYNGEE. This CDR3 reads CASSALAGGPRELFF. The CDR3, as DNA: TGTGCCAGCAGCGCTCTAGCGGGAGGGCCCCGGGAGCTGTTTTTT.

The CDR3: CASSYQDRYYEQYF. The CDR3 nucleotides are TGTGCCAGCAGTTACCAGGACCGATATTACGAGCAGTACTTC. The V call is TRBV6-5, the J call TRBJ2-7, with D hard to call. The germline V and J ends were trimmed by 2 bases and 4 bases, with 12 bases remaining between them. In germline, CDR1 is MNHEY, CDR2 SVGAGI. The CDR3 has 14 amino acids.

The V and J genes are TRBV5-1 and TRBJ2-3; TRBD2 aligns across 14 bases. The CDR3 length is 17 residues. Germline V gives CDR1 SGHRS, CDR2 YFSETQ. The V and J ends lost 0 bases and 5 bases, in that order; junction bases with no gene match: 5. CDR3 sequence: CASSLARLAGGLDTQYF. The CDR3 DNA follows: TGCGCCAGCAGCTTGGCCAGACTAGCGGGAGGGTTAGATACGCAGTATTTT.